These 10 T cell receptor beta chains originate from one sample sequenced in a study of OX40 agonist ivuxolimab in advanced cancers. Assay used: immunoSEQ multiplex PCR; TCRdb lists only in-frame clones, some missing. This sample has nearly 85,000 clones, with 86% found just once. Specimen: CD4+ or CD8+ T cells sorted from blood, collected in a trial of the OX40 agonist ivuxolimab. Receptors were obtained from an adult with an advanced solid tumor such as melanoma, head and neck, liver or kidney cancer.

The J gene is TRBJ2-3, the V gene TRBV5-4; possibly TRBD1 or TRBD2 for D (5 bases each). The V gene lost 3 bases and the J gene lost 2 bases, with 10 bases spanning the gap. The CDR3 loop spans 14 amino acids. The germline gives CDR1 SGHNT, CDR2 YYREEE (reference sequence). The CDR3 sequence: CASSSGTTTDTQYF. CDR3 DNA: TGTGCCAGCAGCTCGGGGACCACCACAGATACGCAGTATTTT.

This clone has a handful of counts. The rearrangement joins TRBV9 to TRBJ2-2, with a tentative D call TRBD1 (5 bases). V shed 3 bases and J shed 3 bases, with 9 bases lying between them. Germline assignment: CDR1 SGDLS and CDR2 YYNGEE. The CDR3 covers 14 residues. DNA of the CDR3: TGTGCCAGCAGCGATCGCAGGGACACCGGGGAGCTGTTTTTT. Translated, it gives CASSDRRDTGELFF.

The gene calls are TRBV7-3 and TRBJ2-7; D tentatively reads TRBD1 or TRBD2 (5 bases each). In germline, CDR1 is SGHTA, CDR2 FQGTGA. The germline V and J ends were trimmed by 1 base and 6 bases, with 10 bases remaining between them. The CDR3 loop spans 13 amino acids. The CDR3 DNA follows: TGTGCCAGCAGCTTAAACCGGGACGGCGAGCAGTACTTC. Protein product: CASSLNRDGEQYF. The full variable domain, completed using reference TRBV7-3 and TRBJ2-7, is GAGVSQTPSNKVTEKGKYVELRCDPISGHTALYWYRQSLGQGPEFLIYFQGTGAADDSGLPNDRFFAVRPEGSVSTLKIQRTERGDSAVYLCASSLNRDGEQYFGPGTRLTVT.

V usage is TRBV7-2 and J usage is TRBJ1-6; 7 bases are a match to TRBD1. The ends lost 6 bases at V and 7 bases at J; junction bases unmatched: 18. The CDR3 has 18 amino acids. Germline V lookup: CDR1 SGHTA, CDR2 FQGNSA. The chain's CDR3 is CASRSNGRDRRRNSPLHF. The DNA of the CDR3 is TGTGCCAGCAGAAGTAACGGAAGGGACAGACGGAGGAATTCACCCCTCCACTTT.

The gene calls are TRBV6-1 and TRBJ1-6; a possible D gene is TRBD1 (6 bases). The CDR3 has 13 amino acids. V was clipped by 8 bases and J by 10 bases, with 15 bases between them. Germline V gives CDR1 MNHNS, CDR2 SASEGT. The CDR3, as DNA: TGTGCCAGCTTACGGGACAACGCGTCACCCCTCCACTTT. It encodes CASLRDNASPLHF.

V usage is TRBV19 and J usage is TRBJ2-5, with D maybe TRBD2 (6 bases). The CDR3 spans 13 residues. Germline-derived CDR1 and CDR2 are LNHDA and SQIVND (reference sequence). V was pared by 3 bases and J by 7 bases, with 12 bases between. In DNA form, the CDR3 reads TGTGCCAGTAGTATCGGGCCAGCGGGGACCCAGTACTTC. Translation gives CASSIGPAGTQYF.

This clone was recorded a few times. The chain links TRBV20-1 to TRBJ1-2; D is undetermined. This CDR3 is 11 amino acids long. Trimming took 1 base from V and 6 from J, leaving 6 bases between them. Germline V gene sequence: CDR1 DFQATT, CDR2 SNEGSKA (reference sequence). CDR3 residues: CSARGVNGYTF. The DNA for the CDR3 is TGCAGTGCTAGAGGTGTTAATGGCTACACCTTC.

V and J are TRBV13 and TRBJ2-5; D is possibly TRBD1 (7 bases). The CDR3 spans 15 residues. Germline V gene sequence: CDR1 PRHDT, CDR2 FYEKMQ (reference sequence). Trimming stripped 5 bases from V and 3 bases from J, with 16 bases between. This chain's CDR3 is CASSRRARGEETQYF. CDR3 nucleotide sequence: TGTGCCAGCAGCCGAAGGGCCAGGGGGGAAGAGACCCAGTACTTC.

The CDR3 DNA is TGTGCCAGCACCAAAGCGCCTAGCGGGGACTACGAGCAGTACTTC. It yields the protein CASTKAPSGDYEQYF. The rearrangement uses TRBV6-5 and TRBJ2-7, with 9 nucleotides matching TRBD2. Germline CDR1 is MNHEY and CDR2 is SVGAGI. The J segment lost 3 bases and the V segment lost 7 bases, leaving 10 bases of the junction unmatched. This CDR3 region has 15 residues.

The chain links TRBV4-1 to TRBJ1-5; TRBD1 is a possible D gene (5 bases). Between the trimmed V and J ends, which lost 0 bases and 7 bases, there was a span of 7 bases. Germline CDR1 MGHRA, CDR2 YSYEKL. There are 13 residues in the CDR3. The CDR3 bases are TGCGCCAGCAGCCAAGAAAGGGACCAGCCCCAGCATTTT. Translating gives CASSQERDQPQHF.